The sequence of this T cell receptor (beta chain) was determined in a study of glioma-infiltrating T cells. Study-level information: Presurgical dexamethasone in glioma patients lasted six or fewer days.

Germline V gene lookup returns CDR1 DFQATT and CDR2 SNEGSKA (reference sequence). This CDR3 comprises 15 residues. V gave up 1 base and J gave up 5 bases, with 15 bases separating them. Using RNA template, CDR3s of TCR alpha and beta were amplified with iRepertoire arm-PCR. One entry per CDR3 protein, called by TCRdb with MiXCR from the multiplex PCR reads. The sample holds 300,000 to 450,000 distinct CDR3 sequences, 41% seen once. This receptor was identified in a human donor with low-grade glioma or glioblastoma, undergoing nonglioma brain surgery, or in good health (not recorded which). The gene calls are TRBV20-1 and TRBJ2-1, with D perhaps TRBD2 (5 bases). The sequencing sample was made of glioma tissue, nonneoplastic brain tissue, or PBMCs (not recorded which). The CDR3 sequence is CSARVGTEGHNEQFF. Here the CDR3 DNA reads TGCAGTGCTAGAGTAGGAACTGAGGGTCACAATGAGCAGTTCTTC.